The T cell receptor beta chain under discussion was sequenced for a study of spatial heterogeneity in lung cancer. This clonotype has more than one count but fewer than ten. TCRdb re-derived calls from the 5' RACE reads in MiXCR, one entry per CDR3 protein. The sample yields some 100,000 distinct CDR3 sequences, roughly 12% seen once. Germline V lookup: CDR1 GTSNPN, CDR2 SVGIG (reference sequence). V dropped 4 bases and J dropped 10; count of bases not matched to a gene: 9. The CDR3 loop spans 13 amino acids. Time point in this sample: sample taken at primary tumor resection. Samples came from about 72 TRACERx patients with untreated early-stage lung cancer.

This sequence was found in a male donor with early-stage non-small cell lung cancer. The sample here was PBMCs, taken at surgery. V usage is TRBV30 and J usage is TRBJ1-4, with 7 bases aligning to TRBD1. The CDR3 DNA sequence: TGTGCCTGGAAACAGGGGTGGGCCGGAAAACTGTTTTTT. As protein: CAWKQGWAGKLFF.